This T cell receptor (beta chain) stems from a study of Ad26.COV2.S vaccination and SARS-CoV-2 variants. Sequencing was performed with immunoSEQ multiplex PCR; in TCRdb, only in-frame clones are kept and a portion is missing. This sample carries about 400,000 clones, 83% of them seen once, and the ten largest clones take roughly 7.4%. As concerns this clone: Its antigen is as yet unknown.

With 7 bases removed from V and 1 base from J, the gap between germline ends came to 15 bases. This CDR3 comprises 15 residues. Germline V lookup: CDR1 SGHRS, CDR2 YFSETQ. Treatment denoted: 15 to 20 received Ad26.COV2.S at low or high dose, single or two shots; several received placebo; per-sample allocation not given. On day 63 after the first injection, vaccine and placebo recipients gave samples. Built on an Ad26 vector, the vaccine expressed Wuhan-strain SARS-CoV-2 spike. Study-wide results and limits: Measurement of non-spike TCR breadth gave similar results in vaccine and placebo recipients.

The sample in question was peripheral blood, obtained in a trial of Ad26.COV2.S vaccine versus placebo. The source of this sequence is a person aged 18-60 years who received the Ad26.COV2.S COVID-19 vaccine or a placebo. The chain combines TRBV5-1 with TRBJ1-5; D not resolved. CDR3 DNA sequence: TGCGCCAGCGCCATGGGGTTTGGGAGCAATCAGCCCCAGCATTTT. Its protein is CASAMGFGSNQPQHF.